This T cell receptor (beta chain) was sequenced in a study of persistence of HIV-infected CD4 T cells. Study context: Blood samples, up to 180 mL, came from multiple time points, except a couple of leukapheresis donors sampled once. Anti-CD3/anti-CD28 stimulation activated a higher proportion of cells than antigen stimulation, with lower memory fraction.

The libraries were made with immunoSEQ version 4 in survey mode. Only in-frame clones appear in the TCRdb table, and some are missing; sequencing was by immunoSEQ multiplex PCR. Here the sample spans roughly 41,000 clones, about 91% being singletons. Cells were stimulated nonspecifically with anti-CD3/anti-CD28 magnetic beads. Responding CD4+ T cells were sorted by upregulation of both CD40 ligand and CD69. This CDR3 contains 11 residues. Germline CDR1 reads DFQATT; CDR2 reads SNEGSKA (reference sequence). Trimming cost V 5 bases and J 8 bases, with 9 bases left between them. As concerns this clone: Its target is unknown.

The sequence derives from an adult man with HIV who was CMV-seropositive. This chain connects TRBV20-1 to TRBJ2-2; D is undetermined. This specimen consisted of CD4+ T cells sorted from PBMCs after roughly 20-hour stimulation, obtained from a patient who received antiretroviral therapy. The CDR3 DNA follows: TGCAGTGCTTGGCTTCTAGGGGAGCTGTTTTTT. Its translation is CSAWLLGELFF.